Sequencing of this T cell receptor beta chain was carried out in a study of OX40 agonist ivuxolimab in advanced cancers. Study overall: While on treatment, patients had intravenous ivuxolimab at 0.01 to 10 mg/kg every 2 weeks.

Trimming took off 7 bases at V and 3 bases at J, with 16 bases between the two ends. The germline CDR1 and CDR2 sequences are LNHDA and SQIVND (reference sequence). CDR3 length: 15 residues. Sequencing was performed with immunoSEQ multiplex PCR; in TCRdb, only in-frame clones are kept and a portion is missing. This table holds 40,000 or so clones, approximately 78% found once. Whole-study results and caveats: Among the nonresponders, some also had low normalized T-cell clonal expansion.

Points on this clone: Its antigen is still unknown.

The clonotype was recovered from an adult with an advanced solid tumor such as melanoma, head and neck, liver or kidney cancer. This material consisted of CD4+ or CD8+ T cells sorted from blood, taken in a trial of the OX40 agonist ivuxolimab. V is TRBV19 and J is TRBJ2-1, with D tentatively TRBD1 (5 bases). This chain's CDR3 is CASTSSGLGYNEQFF. For the CDR3, the DNA is TGTGCCAGTACCTCATCAGGGCTAGGCTACAATGAGCAGTTCTTC.